Listed here are 15 T cell receptor beta chains from one sample, sequenced in a study of T cells in Graves' hyperthyroidism and ophthalmopathy. Amplified regions were TCR beta CDR3 sequences from RNA transcripts. Carried out on the TCR CDR3, a first-round RT-PCR used the HTBI primer set. MiXCR was run by TCRdb on the multiplex PCR reads, yielding one entry per CDR3 protein. The sample holds 300,000 to 450,000 distinct CDR3 sequences, about 13% seen once. The sample taken for sequencing was blood. Source of these receptors: a woman between 18 and 29 years old with Graves' hyperthyroidism.

The table lists this clonotype with many counts. This chain joins TRBV20-1 and TRBJ2-7; 9 positions agree with TRBD1. The CDR3 has 13 amino acids. Unmatched junction bases numbered 5, after V lost 8 bases and J lost 0 bases. Germline V lookup: CDR1 DFQATT, CDR2 SNEGSKA (reference sequence). The CDR3 here is CSPTGGNSYEQYF. CDR3 in DNA: TGCAGTCCGACAGGGGGTAACTCCTACGAGCAGTACTTC.

This clonotype has only one observation. V is TRBV19 and J is TRBJ1-3; D unresolved. This CDR3 is built from 12 residues. The V and J ends lost 6 bases and 2 bases respectively, with 5 bases between them. Per germline, CDR1 LNHDA and CDR2 SQIVND (reference sequence). CDR3 loop: CASRSAGNTIYF. CDR3 coding DNA: TGTGCCAGTAGATCAGCTGGAAACACCATATATTTT. The entire variable domain, with the rest obtained from reference TRBV19 and TRBJ1-3, is as follows: DGGITQSPKYLFRKEGQNVTLSCEQNLNHDAMYWYRQDPGQGLRLIYYSQIVNDFQKGDIAEGYSVSREKKESFPLTVTSAQKNPTAFYLCASRSAGNTIYFGEGSWLTVV.

This sequence joins TRBV9 and TRBJ1-3, with D hard to call. Germline lookup yields CDR1 SGDLS and CDR2 YYNGEE. V was pared by 2 bases and J by 4 bases, with 16 bases between. The CDR3 extends over 16 amino acids. CDR3 loop: CASSVTQWGKGNTIYF. The CDR3 DNA sequence: TGTGCCAGCAGCGTCACCCAATGGGGAAAAGGAAACACCATATATTTT.

There are a few counts of this clonotype. This sequence joins TRBV19 and TRBJ1-1; weak D call: TRBD1 (5 bases). The CDR3 is made up of 13 amino acids. Germline CDR1 is LNHDA and CDR2 is SQIVND (reference sequence). Trimming pared 7 bases from V and 1 base from J, leaving 10 bases between. The CDR3 DNA reads as TGTGCCAGTAAGAGGGGCCCGAACACTGAAGCTTTCTTT. Amino acids: CASKRGPNTEAFF.

At least ten counts were recorded for this clonotype. The chain uses TRBV28 and TRBJ2-1; TRBD1 might be the D (6 bases). V lost 7 bases and J 8 bases, leaving 24 bases between the germline ends. This CDR3 is built from 16 residues. Germline V gene sequence: CDR1 MDHEN, CDR2 SYDVKM. The CDR3 sequence: CASTSSGTPSWDEQFF. The CDR3 DNA is TGTGCCAGCACCTCATCCGGGACACCAAGTTGGGATGAGCAGTTCTTC.

The chain has TRBV7-9 and TRBJ1-4; 7 nucleotides agree with TRBD1. Germline values: CDR1 SEHNR, CDR2 FQNEAQ (reference sequence). The CDR3 covers 15 residues. With V trimmed by 5 bases and J by 8 bases, 11 bases remained unmatched. The chain's CDR3 is CASSQDRRAGEKLFF. CDR3 in DNA: TGTGCCAGCAGCCAGGACAGGCGCGCAGGGGAAAAACTGTTTTTT.

This chain uses TRBV19 with TRBJ2-4; D not certain. Trimming shortened V by 3 bases and J by 7 bases, and 13 bases separated the two germline ends. The CDR3 spans 14 residues. Germline values: CDR1 LNHDA, CDR2 SQIVND (reference sequence). CDR3 in amino acids: CASSMELGWNIQYF. The CDR3 DNA reads as TGTGCCAGTAGTATGGAGTTGGGTTGGAACATTCAGTACTTC. Together with reference TRBV19 and TRBJ2-4, the CDR3 gives the full variable domain: DGGITQSPKYLFRKEGQNVTLSCEQNLNHDAMYWYRQDPGQGLRLIYYSQIVNDFQKGDIAEGYSVSREKKESFPLTVTSAQKNPTAFYLCASSMELGWNIQYFGAGTRLSVL.

This clonotype was seen ten or more times. The DNA of the CDR3 is TGCAGTGTGTGGGGACCAAACAACGAGCAGTACTTC. Translation: CSVWGPNNEQYF. This sequence joins TRBV20-1 and TRBJ2-7; D may match TRBD1 or TRBD2 (5 bases each). The CDR3 consists of 12 residues. The germline V and J ends were trimmed by 7 bases and 5 bases, with 15 bases remaining between them. The germline CDR1 and CDR2 sequences are DFQATT and SNEGSKA (reference sequence).

As regards this clonotype: A read error may explain this, as a much larger clone is one base away. This chain links TRBV29-1 with TRBJ2-7; D possibly matches TRBD1 or TRBD2 (5 bases each). Trimming removed 6 bases from V and 0 bases from J, with 12 bases in between. Germline V gives CDR1 SQVTM, CDR2 ANQGSEA. The CDR3 is 13 amino acids. CDR3 residues: CSVGRVSSYEQYF. Written as DNA, the CDR3 is TGCAGCGTGGGACGGGTCAGCTCCTACGAGCAGTACTTC.

This clonotype was recorded many times. The V gene is TRBV3-1, the J gene TRBJ2-5; no firm D call. Germline V gene data show CDR1 as LGHDT and CDR2 as YNNKEL (reference sequence). The CDR3 is made up of 12 amino acids. V lost 1 base and J 7 bases, leaving 7 bases between the germline ends. The CDR3 DNA reads as TGTGCCAGCAGCCAAGTTAAGGGGACCCAGTACTTC. It codes for CASSQVKGTQYF.

This clonotype has ten or more counts. The rearrangement joins TRBV14 to TRBJ2-3; D remains ambiguous. Germline loops: CDR1 SGHDN, CDR2 FVKESK. V was trimmed by 4 bases and J by 0 bases, leaving 11 bases between them. The CDR3 spans 15 residues. CDR3 sequence (DNA): TGTGCCAGCAGCCTACAGACGGACAGCACAGATACGCAGTATTTT. This translates into CASSLQTDSTDTQYF.

In its sample, this clonotype was seen many times. The chain uses TRBV5-1 and TRBJ1-1; TRBD1 aligns across 8 bases. CDR3 length: 15 amino acids. Germline V gene lookup returns CDR1 SGHRS and CDR2 YFSETQ. Germline trimming cut 4 bases from V and 1 base from J; bases unmatched to any gene: 6. The CDR3 DNA is TGCGCCAGCAGCACTAGACAGGGGAAGAACACTGAAGCTTTCTTT. Translating gives CASSTRQGKNTEAFF.

This clonotype was counted at least ten times. The chain combines TRBV2 with TRBJ2-7; D is ambiguous. Germline CDR1 reads SNHLY; CDR2 reads FYNNEI. This CDR3 is built from 12 residues. Trimming left V 4 bases short and J 6 bases short, with 10 bases between. This CDR3 is CASSGVGSEQYF. CDR3 sequence (DNA): TGTGCCAGCAGTGGGGTAGGAAGCGAGCAGTACTTC.

A few counts support this clonotype. Germline and junction disagree at one end, which may indicate a read error. V usage is TRBV3-1 and J usage is TRBJ2-2, with D possibly matching TRBD2 (5 bases). Germline V gives CDR1 LGHDT, CDR2 YNNKEL (reference sequence). The CDR3 contains 15 residues. The CDR3 DNA reads as TGTGCCGGCAGCCGGGATACATCGAACACCGGGGAGCTGTTTTTT. Residues: CAGSRDTSNTGELFF. Based on the CDR3 plus reference TRBV3-1 and TRBJ2-2, the full variable domain is DTAVSQTPKYLVTQMGNDKSIKCEQNLGHDTMYWYKQDSKKFLKIMFSYNNKELIINETVPNRFSPKSPDKAHLNLHINSLELGDSAVYFCAGSRDTSNTGELFFGEGSRLTVL.

This sequence joins TRBV29-1 and TRBJ1-1; 9 bases are a match to TRBD1. V gave up 4 bases and J gave up 10 bases; unmatched junction bases: 10. The CDR3 is 13 amino acids. CDR1 and CDR2 (germline): SQVTM, ANQGSEA. This CDR3 reads CSVGRGGQGTAFF. The CDR3 DNA reads TGCAGCGTTGGAAGAGGCGGACAGGGGACAGCTTTCTTT.